These 23 T cell receptor beta chains were all obtained from the same sample, sequenced in a study of graft-versus-host responses after intestinal transplantation. Repertoires were generated with immunoSEQ multiplex PCR, while TCRdb's copy carries only in-frame clones and drops some. This table holds 50,000 to 75,000 clones, roughly nine tenths found once. Their antigens remain unidentified. The sequenced sample was unstimulated CD8+ T cells sorted from spleen or lymph node cells, obtained before transplant. These TCRs come from a human donor who was the organ donor for an intestinal transplant.

The chain uses TRBV7-9 and TRBJ2-3; TRBD2 might be the D (6 bases). Per germline, CDR1 SEHNR and CDR2 FQNEAQ (reference sequence). The CDR3 consists of 16 residues. Trimming took 4 bases from V and 6 from J, leaving 20 bases between them. The CDR3 DNA reads as TGTGCCAGCAGCTCCGTGATGCGGGAACTTGTGGATACGCAGTATTTT. Translated: CASSSVMRELVDTQYF.

The genes are TRBV21-1 and TRBJ1-1. TRBV21-1 is recorded as a pseudogene. The CDR3 loop spans 15 amino acids. The CDR3 DNA sequence: TGTGCCAGCAGCATGAATCGGGGAATGGACACTGAAGCTTTCTTT. Its protein product is CASSMNRGMDTEAFF.

V and J are TRBV4-1 and TRBJ2-1; a weak D match, TRBD1 (5 bases). The CDR3 consists of 15 residues. CDR1 MGHRA and CDR2 YSYEKL come from the germline V gene. Between the trimmed V and J ends, which lost 4 bases and 8 bases, there was a span of 18 bases. The CDR3 DNA follows: TGCGCCAGCAGCCCCCCCGTCCAGGCCAGGGATGAGCAGTTCTTC. This sequence encodes CASSPPVQARDEQFF.

This chain uses TRBV10-3 with TRBJ2-7; 7 nucleotides line up with TRBD2. J gave up 6 bases and V 6 bases, and 8 bases lay outside the gene matches. In germline, CDR1 is ENHRY, CDR2 SYGVKD. This CDR3 has 13 amino acids. The CDR3 bases are TGTGCCATCAGCACTAGCGTACGGGGCGAGCAGTACTTC. Its translation is CAISTSVRGEQYF.

This clone has only one observation. The J gene is TRBJ2-3, the V gene TRBV7-2; unclear D gene. Deletions cut 1 base from V and 1 base from J, with 12 bases between. The CDR3 contains 16 residues. The germline CDR1 and CDR2 sequences are SGHTA and FQGNSA. The CDR3 here is CASSLDFLSCTDTQYF. The CDR3 DNA reads as TGTGCCAGCAGCTTAGATTTTTTGAGTTGCACAGATACGCAGTATTTT. The entire variable domain, with the rest obtained from reference TRBV7-2 and TRBJ2-3, is as follows: GAGVSQSPSNKVTEKGKDVELRCDPISGHTALYWYRQSLGQGLEFLIYFQGNSAPDKSGLPSDRFSAERTGGSVSTLTIQRTQQEDSAVYLCASSLDFLSCTDTQYFGPGTRLTVL.

The V call is TRBV27, the J call TRBJ1-4, with TRBD1 as a possible D gene (5 bases). CDR3 length equals 13 residues. Germline V lookup: CDR1 MNHEY, CDR2 SMNVEV (reference sequence). Trimming stripped 10 bases from V and 6 bases from J, with 15 bases between. The CDR3 sequence: CATRGGNDEKLFF. The CDR3 DNA reads TGTGCCACGCGCGGGGGGAACGATGAAAAACTGTTTTTT.

This clone was counted between two and nine times. This sample also contains other DNA sequences that code for the same CDR3. The genes are TRBV6-4 and TRBJ2-1; TRBD2 matches at 11 bases. The CDR3 length is 15 residues. Germline CDR1 MRHNA, CDR2 SNTAGT. V trimming: 0 bases; J trimming: 5 bases; junction bases outside the gene matches: 0. CDR3 sequence reads: CASSDSTSGNNEQFF. DNA of the CDR3: TGTGCCAGCAGTGACTCGACTAGCGGGAACAATGAGCAGTTCTTC.

The chain joins TRBV7-9 to TRBJ2-3; TRBD2 might be the D (6 bases). This CDR3 is 16 amino acids long. The germline gives CDR1 SEHNR, CDR2 FQNEAQ (reference sequence). The V end lost 2 bases, the J end lost 5 bases, and 17 bases lay between the germline ends. CDR3: CASSLFGDWWRDTQYF. In nucleotides, the CDR3 is TGTGCCAGCAGCTTATTCGGGGACTGGTGGAGAGATACGCAGTATTTT.

This chain links TRBV7-9 with TRBJ1-2, with 7 bases lining up with TRBD1. The V gene's germline CDR1 is SEHNR and CDR2 FQNEAQ (reference sequence). This CDR3 has 14 amino acids. V shed 6 bases and J 4 bases; nucleotides not matched to a gene: 8. CDR3 protein: CASRKQGDPYGYTF. The CDR3 nucleotides are TGTGCCAGCAGAAAGCAGGGGGACCCCTATGGCTACACCTTC.

The chain uses TRBV4-1 and TRBJ2-7; D is perhaps TRBD1 (8 bases). Germline assignment: CDR1 MGHRA and CDR2 YSYEKL. V lost 0 bases, J lost 3 bases, and 15 bases lay in between. This CDR3 is 16 amino acids long. This CDR3 is CASSQDKTGEGYEQYF. The CDR3 DNA is TGCGCCAGCAGCCAAGATAAGACAGGGGAGGGCTACGAGCAGTACTTC.

This clone was detected once. The rearrangement links TRBV6-5 to TRBJ2-1; 12 bases line up with TRBD2. Germline CDR1 is MNHEY and CDR2 is SVGAGI. This CDR3 contains 15 residues. Trimming cost V 6 bases and J 6 bases; bases outside gene matches: 6. CDR3: CASSLQGLAGNEQFF. Written as DNA, the CDR3 is TGTGCCAGCAGCCTCCAGGGACTAGCGGGCAATGAGCAGTTCTTC.

This clone was counted a single time. CDR3 loop: CASSLVIGQGMWEQYF. CDR3 sequence (DNA): TGTGCCAGCAGCTTAGTTATTGGGCAGGGGATGTGGGAGCAGTACTTC. The chain combines TRBV7-2 with TRBJ2-7; D may be TRBD1 (6 bases). Trimming left V 1 base short and J 7 bases short, with 20 bases between. The germline V gene has CDR1 SGHTA and CDR2 FQGNSA. The CDR3 runs to 16 residues.

This rearrangement joins TRBV28 to TRBJ2-1; D is ambiguous. The CDR3 consists of 12 residues. Trimming took 6 bases from V and 10 from J, leaving 13 bases between them. Germline lookup yields CDR1 MDHEN and CDR2 SYDVKM. As DNA, the CDR3 is TGTGCCAGCAGCACTCAAACTGAGGAGCAGTTCTTC. It specifies CASSTQTEEQFF.

This clone showed up just a few times. The chain uses TRBV4-3 and TRBJ2-7; a possible D gene is TRBD2 (5 bases). V was clipped by 0 bases and J by 2 bases, with 11 bases between them. Germline CDR1 is LGHNA and CDR2 is YSLEER. This CDR3 spans 15 amino acids. CDR3 nucleotide sequence: TGCGCCAGCAGCCAAGATGTCTTCGGGACCTACGAGCAGTACTTC. Protein product: CASSQDVFGTYEQYF.

The chain combines TRBV18 with TRBJ2-7; perhaps TRBD1 as D (6 bases). Trimming removed 3 bases at V and 5 bases at J, with 20 bases between. In germline, CDR1 is KGHSH, CDR2 LQKENI. The CDR3 is 16 residues long. As DNA, the CDR3 is TGTGCCAGCTCACCTCACGGCACAGGGAAAGGCCACGAGCAGTACTTC. Amino acids: CASSPHGTGKGHEQYF. The full variable domain, with the rest looked up from reference TRBV18 and TRBJ2-7, is NAGVMQNPRHLVRRRGQEARLRCSPMKGHSHVYWYRQLPEEGLKFMVYLQKENIIDESGMPKERFSAEFPKEGPSILRIQQVVRGDSAAYFCASSPHGTGKGHEQYFGPGTRLTVT.

This clone has just a few counts. The chain links TRBV30 to TRBJ1-1; a weak D match, TRBD1 (5 bases). The length of the CDR3 is 12 residues. V dropped 4 bases and J dropped 5 bases, with 11 bases sitting between them. Germline CDR1 reads GTSNPN; CDR2 reads SVGIG (reference sequence). CDR3 residues: CAWTGMRTEAFF. The CDR3 DNA follows: TGTGCCTGGACAGGGATGCGTACTGAAGCTTTCTTT.

The chain combines TRBV23-1 with TRBJ2-5; TRBD2 might be the D (6 bases). TRBV23-1 has ORF status, its function being uncertain. This CDR3 spans 18 amino acids. Trimming shortened V by 3 bases and J by 5 bases, and 25 bases separated the two germline ends. The CDR3 sequence: CASSQGGRGAQGAETQYF. The CDR3 nucleotides read TGCGCCAGCAGTCAGGGGGGACGCGGGGCCCAGGGTGCTGAGACCCAGTACTTC.

As DNA, the CDR3 is TGTGCCAGCAGCTTACAGGCCTACTCCTACAATGAGCAGTTCTTC. This sequence encodes CASSLQAYSYNEQFF. The chain uses TRBV11-2 and TRBJ2-1; D call uncertain. Germline CDR1 is SGHAT and CDR2 is FQNNGV. The CDR3 totals 15 residues. V shed 2 bases and J shed 0 bases, with 8 bases lying between them. The complete variable domain, with remaining parts taken from reference TRBV11-2 and TRBJ2-1, reads EAGVAQSPRYKIIEKRQSVAFWCNPISGHATLYWYQQILGQGPKLLIQFQNNGVVDDSQLPKDRFSAERLKGVDSTLKIQPAKLEDSAVYLCASSLQAYSYNEQFFGPGTRLTVL.

The genes are TRBV19 and TRBJ2-3; 8 bases agree with TRBD1. J lost 0 bases, V lost 3 bases, and 2 bases had no gene match. The germline CDR1 and CDR2 sequences are LNHDA and SQIVND (reference sequence). CDR3 length: 15 residues. The CDR3 loop reads CASSIAGGSTDTQYF. Here the CDR3 DNA reads TGTGCCAGTAGTATTGCAGGGGGCAGCACAGATACGCAGTATTTT.

The V gene is TRBV7-8, the J gene TRBJ2-2; perhaps TRBD1 as D (6 bases). CDR1 is SGHVS, CDR2 FQNEAQ, per germline. The CDR3 extends over 15 amino acids. V shed 5 bases and J shed 6 bases, with 16 bases lying between them. CDR3 coding DNA: TGTGCCAGCAGCCCAGGGGTAGGGGCTTCCGGGGAGCTGTTTTTT. Translation: CASSPGVGASGELFF.

This clone was detected only a few times. The chain has TRBV29-1 and TRBJ1-1; D gene ambiguous. Trimming pared 3 bases from V and 9 bases from J, leaving 11 bases between. CDR1 is SQVTM and CDR2 is ANQGSEA in the germline V gene. This CDR3 comprises 11 residues. CDR3 region: CSVDLIQQAFF. CDR3 bases: TGCAGCGTTGATTTAATACAGCAAGCTTTCTTT. The full variable domain, completed using reference TRBV29-1 and TRBJ1-1, is SAVISQKPSRDICQRGTSLTIQCQVDSQVTMMFWYRQQPGQSLTLIATANQGSEATYESGFVIDKFPISRPNLTFSTLTVSNMSPEDSSIYLCSVDLIQQAFFGQGTRLTVV.

The chain recombines TRBV28 with TRBJ1-3; D possibly corresponds to TRBD1 (5 bases). The germline CDR1 and CDR2 sequences are MDHEN and SYDVKM. V shed 3 bases and J shed 2 bases, with 8 bases lying between them. The CDR3 consists of 14 residues. In DNA form, the CDR3 reads TGTGCCAGCAGTTTGAGCAGGGCTGGAAACACCATATATTTT. Protein sequence: CASSLSRAGNTIYF.

The J gene is TRBJ1-1, the V gene TRBV2; D perhaps matches TRBD1 (6 bases). Trimming pared 7 bases from V and 6 bases from J, leaving 15 bases between. The CDR3 spans 13 residues. Per the germline V gene, CDR1 is SNHLY and CDR2 is FYNNEI. The DNA of the CDR3 is TGTGCCAGCAAGGGGCGGGGGCATTCTGAAGCTTTCTTT. As protein: CASKGRGHSEAFF.